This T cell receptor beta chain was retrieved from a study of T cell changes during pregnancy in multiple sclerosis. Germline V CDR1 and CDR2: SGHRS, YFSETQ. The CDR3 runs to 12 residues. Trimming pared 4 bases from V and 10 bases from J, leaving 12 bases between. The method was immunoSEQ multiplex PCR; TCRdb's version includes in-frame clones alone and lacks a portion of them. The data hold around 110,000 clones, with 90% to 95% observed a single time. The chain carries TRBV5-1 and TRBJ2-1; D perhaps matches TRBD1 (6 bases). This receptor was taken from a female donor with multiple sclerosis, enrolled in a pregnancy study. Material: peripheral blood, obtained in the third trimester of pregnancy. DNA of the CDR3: TGCGCCAGCAGCGGGGGCTTCCGAGAGCAGTTCTTC. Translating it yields CASSGGFREQFF.